The subject of this entry is one TCR beta chain. This entry comes from a study of PD-L1 blockade in urothelial cancer. The CDR3 covers 16 residues. Germline V lookup: CDR1 MDHEN, CDR2 SYDVKM. Germline trimming cut 1 base from V and 2 bases from J; bases unmatched to any gene: 5. The assay was immunoSEQ multiplex PCR, and TCRdb's table has in-frame clones only and misses some. Of 90,000 or so clones detected, nearly 90% appear once; the ten largest clones hold around 1.5%. As for time point: pretreatment peripheral blood. The sequence derives from a man between 60 and 75 years old with urothelial cancer. The source was PBMCs, collected around atezolizumab (anti-PD-L1) treatment. The V gene is TRBV28, the J gene TRBJ2-4; 7 bases agree with TRBD1. The chain's CDR3 is CASSLYGRGSKNIQYF. The DNA for the CDR3 is TGTGCCAGCAGTTTATACGGCAGGGGGTCCAAAAACATTCAGTACTTC.